The 4 T cell receptor beta chains presented below share a single source sample, sequenced in a study of cytomegalovirus exposure and HLA in healthy donors. Repertoires were generated with immunoSEQ multiplex PCR, while TCRdb's copy carries only in-frame clones and drops some. Of approximately 220,000 clones in the sample, over 80% were seen once. Material for sequencing was PBMCs. The receptors stem from a young woman in good health and CMV-seronegative.

The chain is built from TRBV4-1 and TRBJ2-5; TRBD2 aligns across 9 bases. The J segment lost 1 base and the V segment lost 2 bases, leaving 8 bases of the junction unmatched. This CDR3 spans 17 amino acids. Per the germline V gene, CDR1 is MGHRA and CDR2 is YSYEKL. In DNA, the CDR3 is TGCGCCAGCAGCCAATTCGTTAGCGGGAGAGTCCAAGAGACCCAGTACTTC. Translated: CASSQFVSGRVQETQYF.

The chain carries TRBV29-1 and TRBJ1-5; maybe TRBD1 (6 bases). The CDR3 length is 14 residues. V lost 5 bases to trimming and J lost 7 bases, with 18 bases between them. From germline, CDR1 is SQVTM and CDR2 ANQGSEA. CDR3 DNA: TGCAGCGTTTCCATCCACAGGGAAGGCCAGCCCCAGCATTTT. It is translated as CSVSIHREGQPQHF.

This clone occurred a few times. This chain connects TRBV5-1 to TRBJ2-7, with D possibly being TRBD2 (6 bases). This CDR3 is built from 16 residues. Germline CDR1 reads SGHRS; CDR2 reads YFSETQ. The V gene lost 4 bases and the J gene lost 3 bases, with 20 bases spanning the gap. The CDR3, as DNA: TGCGCCAGCAGCGCGGGGCAATACAATTCGCTCTACGAGCAGTACTTC. This gives the protein CASSAGQYNSLYEQYF. Filled out from reference TRBV5-1 and TRBJ2-7, the complete variable domain reads KAGVTQTPRYLIKTRGQQVTLSCSPISGHRSVSWYQQTPGQGLQFLFEYFSETQRNKGNFPGRFSGRQFSNSRSEMNVSTLELGDSALYLCASSAGQYNSLYEQYFGPGTRLTVT.

The chain joins TRBV6-1 to TRBJ2-2; D is possibly TRBD2 (7 bases). V gave up 9 bases and J gave up 7 bases, with 21 bases separating them. The CDR3 has 15 residues. The germline gives CDR1 MNHNS, CDR2 SASEGT. CDR3 amino acids: CASWERAGDNGELFF. In nucleotides, the CDR3 is TGTGCCAGTTGGGAGAGGGCGGGGGACAACGGGGAGCTGTTTTTT.